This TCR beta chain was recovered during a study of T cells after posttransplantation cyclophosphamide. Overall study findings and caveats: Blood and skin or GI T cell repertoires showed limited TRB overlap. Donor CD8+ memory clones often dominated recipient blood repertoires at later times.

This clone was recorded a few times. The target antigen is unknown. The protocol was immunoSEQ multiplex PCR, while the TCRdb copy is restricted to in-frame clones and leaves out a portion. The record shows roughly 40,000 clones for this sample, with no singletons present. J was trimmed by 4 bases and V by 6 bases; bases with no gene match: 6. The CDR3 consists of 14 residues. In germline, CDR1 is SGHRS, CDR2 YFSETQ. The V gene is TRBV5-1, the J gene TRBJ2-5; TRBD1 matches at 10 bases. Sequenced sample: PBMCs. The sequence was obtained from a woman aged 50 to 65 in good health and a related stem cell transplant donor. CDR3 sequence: CASTRDRGGETQYF. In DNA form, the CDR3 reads TGCGCCAGCACCCGGGACAGGGGAGGAGAGACCCAGTACTTC.